Listed here is a single T cell receptor beta chain. The antigen is unknown. This sample was included in a study of cytomegalovirus exposure and HLA in healthy donors. Study overall: The approximately 120 validation repertoires were reported in a later analysis to have been generated on the same platform as the 666 first-cohort repertoires.

Study findings and constraints: Generally TCR sequences proved uncommon, though certain public TCRs appeared in numerous donors. Reports indicated that the classifier achieved high specificity and sensitivity in diagnosing cytomegalovirus status. The tendency of first-cohort TCR clusters to co-occur in the roughly 120 validation repertoires was the finding of a later analysis.

The method was immunoSEQ multiplex PCR; TCRdb's version includes in-frame clones alone and lacks a portion of them. The profile shows tens of thousands of clones, 85% to 95% of them singletons. This CDR3 contains 14 residues. Trimming took 2 bases from V and 1 from J, leaving 9 bases between them. Germline CDR1 reads SGHNT; CDR2 reads YYREEE (reference sequence). The sequencing input was PBMCs. The origin of this receptor is a man aged 18-30 years in good health and CMV-seronegative. The gene calls are TRBV5-4 and TRBJ1-1, with a possible D match to TRBD1 (6 bases). Here the CDR3 reads CASSFDRTNTEAFF. The CDR3, as DNA: TGTGCCAGCAGCTTCGACAGGACGAACACTGAAGCTTTCTTT.